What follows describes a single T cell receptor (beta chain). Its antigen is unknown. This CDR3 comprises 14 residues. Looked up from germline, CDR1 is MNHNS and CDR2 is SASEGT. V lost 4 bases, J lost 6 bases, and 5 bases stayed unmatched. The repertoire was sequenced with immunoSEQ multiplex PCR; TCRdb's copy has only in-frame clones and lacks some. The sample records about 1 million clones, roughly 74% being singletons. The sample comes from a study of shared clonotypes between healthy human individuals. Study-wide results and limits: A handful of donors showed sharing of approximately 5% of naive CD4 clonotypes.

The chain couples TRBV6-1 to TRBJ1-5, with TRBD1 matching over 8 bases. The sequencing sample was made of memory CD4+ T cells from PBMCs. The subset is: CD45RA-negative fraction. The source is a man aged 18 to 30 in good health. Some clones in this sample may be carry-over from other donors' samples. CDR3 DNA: TGTGCCAGCAGTGGAGGACAGGGTGCTCAGCCCCAGCATTTT. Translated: CASSGGQGAQPQHF.